This T cell receptor (beta chain) was captured by sequencing in a study of cytomegalovirus exposure and HLA in healthy donors. Study-level points and caveats: In the 95 to 150 validation repertoires, a later analysis found that first-cohort TCR clusters tended to co-occur. The authors enumerated over 150 TCR beta chains as linked to cytomegalovirus.

The table came from immunoSEQ multiplex PCR; TCRdb's copy has only in-frame clones and leaves some out. The sample has about 64,000 clones; around 89% are singletons. Worth noting for this clone: No antigen is known for it.

J lost 7 bases, V lost 6 bases, and 10 bases had no gene match. The length of the CDR3 is 15 residues. In germline, CDR1 is LNHDA, CDR2 SQIVND (reference sequence). Sequenced: PBMCs. The chain couples TRBV19 to TRBJ2-1; 9 bases align to TRBD2. This clonotype was sampled from a woman under 30 in good health and CMV-seronegative. The CDR3 sequence: CASSSWREGRNEQFF. CDR3 DNA: TGTGCCAGTAGCAGCTGGCGGGAGGGCCGTAATGAGCAGTTCTTC.